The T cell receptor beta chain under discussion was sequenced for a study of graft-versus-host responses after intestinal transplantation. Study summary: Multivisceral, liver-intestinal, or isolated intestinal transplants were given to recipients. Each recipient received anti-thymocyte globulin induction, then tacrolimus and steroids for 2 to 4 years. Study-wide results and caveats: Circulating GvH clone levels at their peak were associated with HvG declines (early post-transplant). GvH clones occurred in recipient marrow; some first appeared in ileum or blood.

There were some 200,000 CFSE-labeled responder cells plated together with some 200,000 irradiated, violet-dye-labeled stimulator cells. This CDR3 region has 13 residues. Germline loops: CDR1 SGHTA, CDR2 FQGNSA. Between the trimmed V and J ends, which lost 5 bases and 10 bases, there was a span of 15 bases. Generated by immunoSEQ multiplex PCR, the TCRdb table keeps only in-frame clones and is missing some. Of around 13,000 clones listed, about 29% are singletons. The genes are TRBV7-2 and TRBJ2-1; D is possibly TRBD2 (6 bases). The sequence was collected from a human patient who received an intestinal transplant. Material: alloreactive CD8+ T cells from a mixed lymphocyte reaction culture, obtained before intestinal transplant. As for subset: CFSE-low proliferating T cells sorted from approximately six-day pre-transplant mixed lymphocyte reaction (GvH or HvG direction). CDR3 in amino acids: CASSLGLSPEQFF. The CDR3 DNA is TGTGCCAGCAGCCTGGGACTTTCCCCGGAGCAGTTCTTC.